Listed below are T cell receptor beta chains from one sample, sequenced in a study of blood T cell repertoires in COVID-19. Sequenced by immunoSEQ multiplex PCR; TCRdb stores in-frame clones only, minus some. This sample carries approximately 280,000 clones, about 88% of them seen once, and the ten largest clones take roughly an eighth. The sequenced sample was peripheral blood. These receptors all stem from a woman in her sixties with acute or convalescent COVID-19. The CDR3 runs from the conserved cysteine through the conserved F or W. The order of the fields is clone size, J gene, V gene, D gene, CDR3 DNA, CDR3 protein. A D gene is named only where the DNA matches it firmly. Clone size is shown for a subset of rows, as once, few, many or a class of expanded clone.

.	TRBJ1-1	TRBV5-8	.	TGTGCCAGCAGCTTGAGTAGCCGGCTCCTGCGAACTTTCTTT	CASSLSSRLLRTFF
.	TRBJ2-5	TRBV5-4	.	TGTGCCAGCAGCCTCGGGGTTCAAGAGACCCAGTACTTC	CASSLGVQETQYF
.	TRBJ2-5	TRBV28	TRBD1	TGTGCCAGCAGTCTCCCGACAGGGGGCGGTAAGACCCAGTACTTC	CASSLPTGGGKTQYF
.	TRBJ1-4	TRBV7-2	TRBD1	TGTGCCAGCAGCTTAGAAGGACAGGTGTATGAAAAACTGTTTTTT	CASSLEGQVYEKLFF
few	TRBJ1-1	TRBV13	.	TGTGCCAGCAGCGGCCTCATGAACACTGAAGCTTTCTTT	CASSGLMNTEAFF
.	TRBJ1-6	TRBV14	.	TGTGCCAGCAGCCAAGATGGACTGCTCTCCTATAATTCACCCCTCCACTTT	CASSQDGLLSYNSPLHF
.	TRBJ1-1	TRBV4-2	.	TGTGCCAGCAGCGCAGAAGGGGGGGGAGGATCTACTGAAGCTTTCTTT	CASSAEGGGGSTEAFF
.	TRBJ1-2	TRBV4-3	TRBD1	TGCGCCAGCAGCCAATCCGCCCACTTCGACAGGGGGGACGGCTACACCTTC	CASSQSAHFDRGDGYTF
.	TRBJ1-1	TRBV5-1	.	TGCGCCAGCAGCTTCCCGTCGAGTTCGAACACTGAAGCTTTCTTT	CASSFPSSSNTEAFF
.	TRBJ2-2	TRBV7-9	.	TGTGCCAGCAGCCCCCCACTGAGGAGGAACACCGGGGAGCTGTTTTTT	CASSPPLRRNTGELFF
.	TRBJ1-2	TRBV27	.	TGTGCCAGCAGTTACGCCCGCTCAGGGTCCCGCTATGGCTACACCTTC	CASSYARSGSRYGYTF
.	TRBJ2-1	TRBV29-1	.	TGCAGCGTAAACGGGGGGCTAACCTACAATGAGCAGTTCTTC	CSVNGGLTYNEQFF
.	TRBJ2-3	TRBV11-3	.	TGTGCCAGCAGTCCAATTTCGGGGGGCGAAGTAGATACGCAGTATTTT	CASSPISGGEVDTQYF
.	TRBJ2-7	TRBV9	TRBD1	TGTGCCAGCAGCTCTCGGACAGGGACCTCCTACGAGCAGTACTTC	CASSSRTGTSYEQYF
few	TRBJ1-2	TRBV27	.	TGTGCCAGCAGTTTATCCATACCGGGAGTGACACCGAGTTATGGCTACACCTTC	CASSLSIPGVTPSYGYTF
many	TRBJ1-1	TRBV7-9	.	TGTGCCAGCAGCGGTTGGGCCTGGAACACTGAAGCTTTCTTT	CASSGWAWNTEAFF
once	TRBJ1-2	TRBV7-3	.	TGTGCCAGCAAGGACAGCAACTATGGCTACACCTTC	CASKDSNYGYTF
few	TRBJ1-4	TRBV5-4	.	TGTGCCAGCAGCTTGGCCGGAGACAGGACTGGCGAAAAACTGTTTTTT	CASSLAGDRTGEKLFF
.	TRBJ1-3	TRBV15	TRBD1	TGTGCCACCAGGGACAGGGGCGCTGGAAACACCATATATTTT	CATRDRGAGNTIYF
.	TRBJ1-2	TRBV29-1	.	TGCAGCGTTGACAGCGTTACGGCTAACTATGGCTACACCTTC	CSVDSVTANYGYTF
.	TRBJ1-6	TRBV7-8	.	TGTGCCAGCAGCATCGGACAGCGTAATTCACCCCTCCACTTT	CASSIGQRNSPLHF
few	TRBJ2-2	TRBV12-3/TRBV12-4	.	TGTGCCAGCAGTTTACTAGATGGCGGGGAGCTGTTTTTT	CASSLLDGGELFF